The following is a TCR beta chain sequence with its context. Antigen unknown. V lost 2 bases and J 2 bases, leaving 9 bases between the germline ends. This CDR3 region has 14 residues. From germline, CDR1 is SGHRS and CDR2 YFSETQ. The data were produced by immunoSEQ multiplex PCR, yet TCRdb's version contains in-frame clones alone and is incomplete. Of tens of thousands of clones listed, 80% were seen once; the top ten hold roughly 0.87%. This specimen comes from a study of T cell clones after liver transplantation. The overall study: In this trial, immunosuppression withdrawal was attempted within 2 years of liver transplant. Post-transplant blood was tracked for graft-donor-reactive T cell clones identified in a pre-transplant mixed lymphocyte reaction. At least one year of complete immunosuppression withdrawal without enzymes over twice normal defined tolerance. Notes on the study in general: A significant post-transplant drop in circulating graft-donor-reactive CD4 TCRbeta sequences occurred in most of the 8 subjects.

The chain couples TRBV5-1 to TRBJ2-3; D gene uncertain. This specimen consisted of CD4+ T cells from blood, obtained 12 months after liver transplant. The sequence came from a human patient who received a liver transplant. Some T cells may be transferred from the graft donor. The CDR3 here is CASSFEANTDTQYF. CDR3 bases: TGCGCCAGCAGCTTTGAAGCGAACACAGATACGCAGTATTTT.